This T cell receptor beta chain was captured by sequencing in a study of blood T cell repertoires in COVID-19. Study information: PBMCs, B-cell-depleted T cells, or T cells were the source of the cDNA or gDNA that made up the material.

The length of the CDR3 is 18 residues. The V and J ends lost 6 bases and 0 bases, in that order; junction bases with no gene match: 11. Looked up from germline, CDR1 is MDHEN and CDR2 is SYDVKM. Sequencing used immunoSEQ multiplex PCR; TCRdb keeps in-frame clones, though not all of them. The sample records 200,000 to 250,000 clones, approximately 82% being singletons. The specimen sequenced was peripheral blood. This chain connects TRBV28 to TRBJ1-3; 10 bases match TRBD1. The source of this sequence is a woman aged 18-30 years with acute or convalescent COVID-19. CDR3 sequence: CASSRQGAISSSGNTIYF. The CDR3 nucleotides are TGTGCCAGCAGCCGACAGGGGGCCATATCCAGCTCTGGAAACACCATATATTTT.